This T cell receptor (beta chain) was captured by sequencing in a study of blood T cells in healthy people across ages. Findings and limits, study-wide: Among long-lived donors, naive CD4+ cells were more numerous and diversity higher than in aged donors.

The germline V gene has CDR1 DFQATT and CDR2 SNEGSKA (reference sequence). V lost 2 bases and J lost 2, with 9 bases in between. The CDR3 totals 14 residues. Details on this clonotype: Its cognate antigen is unknown.

A second PCR of roughly 7 to 11 cycles used a sample-barcoded 5' primer and a J-beta primer mix. Using its own MiXCR run on the 5' RACE reads, TCRdb lists one record per CDR3 protein. The data contain 1.5 million to 2 million distinct CDR3 sequences, almost 35% of them seen just once; the ten biggest clones take up about 11%. The rearrangement joins TRBV20-1 to TRBJ1-4; D gene ambiguous. The sequence was obtained from a woman in her thirties in good health. Source material: blood. CDR3 protein: CSARRSSTNEKLFF. CDR3 nucleotides: TGCAGTGCTAGAAGATCCTCCACTAATGAAAAACTGTTTTTT.